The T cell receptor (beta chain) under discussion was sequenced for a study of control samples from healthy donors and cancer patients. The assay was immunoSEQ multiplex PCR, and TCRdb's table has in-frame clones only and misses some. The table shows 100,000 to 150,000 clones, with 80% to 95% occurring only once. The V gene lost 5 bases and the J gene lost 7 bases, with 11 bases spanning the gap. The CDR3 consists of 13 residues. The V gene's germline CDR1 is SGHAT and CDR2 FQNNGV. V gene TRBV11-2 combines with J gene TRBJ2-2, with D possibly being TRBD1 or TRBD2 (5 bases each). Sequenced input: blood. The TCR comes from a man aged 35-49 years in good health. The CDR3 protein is CASSEGYGGELFF. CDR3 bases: TGTGCCAGCAGCGAGGGGTACGGCGGGGAGCTGTTTTTT.